Below, 9 T cell receptor beta chains from the same sample are listed, as sequenced in a study of blood T cell repertoires in COVID-19. Repertoires were generated with immunoSEQ multiplex PCR, while TCRdb's copy carries only in-frame clones and drops some. Counted here are under 300,000 clones, about 80% occurring once; the ten biggest clones make up roughly 3.1%. The sample comprised PBMCs or T cells enriched from blood (not recorded which). These receptors came from a man over 45 who had recovered from COVID-19.

The CDR3 DNA reads as TGTGCCAGCTCACCACCGAGCGGGGAGGGTTCACCCCTCCACTTT. Translation: CASSPPSGEGSPLHF. The chain carries TRBV18 and TRBJ1-6; D remains ambiguous. This CDR3 region has 15 residues. In germline, CDR1 is KGHSH, CDR2 LQKENI. The V and J ends lost 0 bases and 9 bases respectively, with 12 bases between them.

The genes are TRBV6-1 and TRBJ2-2, with a possible D match to TRBD1 (5 bases). This CDR3 spans 15 amino acids. Germline CDR1 is MNHNS and CDR2 is SASEGT. V lost 2 bases, J lost 4 bases, and 11 bases lay in between. This chain's CDR3 is CASSEIRGITGELFF. For the CDR3, the DNA is TGTGCCAGCAGTGAAATTAGGGGCATCACCGGGGAGCTGTTTTTT.

This sequence joins TRBV7-8 and TRBJ2-1; perhaps TRBD1 as D (6 bases). This CDR3 comprises 14 residues. Germline assignment: CDR1 SGHVS and CDR2 FQNEAQ. Trimming removed 4 bases at V and 4 bases at J, with 11 bases between. The CDR3 loop reads CASSYRDTYNEQFF. DNA of the CDR3: TGTGCCAGCAGCTACCGGGACACATACAATGAGCAGTTCTTC.

This clone has a handful of counts. The chain recombines TRBV5-8 with TRBJ2-3; tentatively, D is TRBD2 (7 bases). Trimming took 6 bases from V and 2 from J, leaving 22 bases between them. This CDR3 is 17 amino acids long. Germline V CDR1 and CDR2: SGHTS, YDEGEE. CDR3 protein: CASTEAGEGFYTDTQYF. CDR3 in DNA: TGTGCCAGCACCGAGGCAGGGGAGGGGTTTTACACAGATACGCAGTATTTT.

The chain recombines TRBV27 with TRBJ1-6, with D maybe TRBD1 (6 bases). Germline loops: CDR1 MNHEY, CDR2 SMNVEV (reference sequence). The CDR3 totals 14 residues. Between the trimmed V and J ends, which lost 2 bases and 6 bases, there was a span of 8 bases. The CDR3 DNA sequence: TGTGCCAGCAGTTTAAGGGGGGGTAATTCACCCCTCCACTTT. Its translation: CASSLRGGNSPLHF.

This chain connects TRBV28 to TRBJ2-7, with 11 bases identical to TRBD2. Germline assignment: CDR1 MDHEN and CDR2 SYDVKM. The V and J ends lost 2 bases and 0 bases, in that order; junction bases with no gene match: 9. This CDR3 comprises 18 residues. CDR3 amino acids: CASSLGASGRLSSYEQYF. The CDR3 DNA follows: TGTGCCAGCAGTTTAGGGGCTAGCGGGAGGTTAAGCTCCTACGAGCAGTACTTC.

In DNA form, the CDR3 reads TGTGCCAGCAATAACAGACAGAACACTGAAGCTTTCTTT. The encoded protein is CASNNRQNTEAFF. The rearrangement uses TRBV25-1 and TRBJ1-1, with D unresolved. The CDR3 is made up of 13 amino acids. Trimming left V 7 bases short and J 1 base short, with 10 bases between. Germline loops: CDR1 MGHDK, CDR2 SYGVNS.

This rearrangement joins TRBV7-2 to TRBJ1-2, with D maybe TRBD1 (6 bases). Trimming took 1 base from V and 7 from J, leaving 16 bases between them. Germline values: CDR1 SGHTA, CDR2 FQGNSA. The CDR3 is 15 residues long. CDR3 region: CASSLVRQAYSGYTF. CDR3 DNA: TGTGCCAGCAGCTTAGTCCGACAGGCCTATAGTGGCTACACCTTC.

This chain joins TRBV28 and TRBJ1-5; D not resolved. This CDR3 comprises 16 residues. Germline V lookup: CDR1 MDHEN, CDR2 SYDVKM. Trimming removed 6 bases at V and 4 bases at J, with 19 bases between. CDR3 sequence (DNA): TGTGCCAGCAGACTGCCTATCCCGGGAGGGAATCAGCCCCAGCATTTT. Translated, it gives CASRLPIPGGNQPQHF.